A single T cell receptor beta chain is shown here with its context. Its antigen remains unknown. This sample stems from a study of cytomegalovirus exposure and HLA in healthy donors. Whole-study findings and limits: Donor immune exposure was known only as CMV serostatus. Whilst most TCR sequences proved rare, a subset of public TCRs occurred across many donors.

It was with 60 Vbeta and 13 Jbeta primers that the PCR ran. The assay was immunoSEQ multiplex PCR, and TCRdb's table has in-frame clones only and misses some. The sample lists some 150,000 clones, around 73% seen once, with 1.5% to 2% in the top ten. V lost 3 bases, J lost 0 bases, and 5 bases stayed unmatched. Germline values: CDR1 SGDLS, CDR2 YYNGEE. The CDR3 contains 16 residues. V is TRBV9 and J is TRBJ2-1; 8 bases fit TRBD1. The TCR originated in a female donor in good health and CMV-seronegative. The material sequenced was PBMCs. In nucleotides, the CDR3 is TGTGCCAGCAGCGCCACGACAGGGGCCTCCTACAATGAGCAGTTCTTC. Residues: CASSATTGASYNEQFF.